This entry is about one T cell receptor (beta chain). Its antigen is still unknown. Per-nucleotide qualities are absent, and no much larger clonotype sits a single base away. The data were obtained in a study of Ad26.COV2.S vaccination and SARS-CoV-2 variants (dated by TCRdb to the early 2020s). Describing the broader study: Donors in the vaccine arm were drawn from COV1001, a multicentre, randomized, double-blind, placebo-controlled phase I-IIa trial testing Ad26.COV2.S in healthy adults. Ad26.COV2.S was given intramuscularly at 5x10^10 or 1x10^11 viral particles, as a single shot or as two shots 56 days apart. TCRbeta repertoire sequencing was used to assess the specificity and breadth of SARS-CoV-2-reactive T cell receptors after Ad26.COV2.S vaccination. The TCR-sequenced set comprised around 30 samples: around 20 Ad26.COV2.S vaccine recipients, 5 placebo recipients and 8 SARS-CoV-2 convalescent individuals. Trial participants were randomized into five groups of five: low-dose or high-dose Ad26.COV2.S given once or twice, or placebo on both occasions. Investigators did not know the trial group allocation while performing experiments and assessing outcomes. Broader findings and caveats from the paper: Spike-specific TCR breadth was higher in Ad26.COV2.S recipients than in placebo recipients (P = 0.0014). The authors noted that the TCR breadth and depth analyses may have underestimated total T cell responses. The study was not powered to compare responses between vaccine doses or regimens. Non-spike TCR breadth was comparable between vaccine and placebo recipients, consistent with the vaccine containing only spike. Substantial breadth of spike-specific CD8+ and CD4+ T cell responses was reported after vaccination.

The sample's treatment or condition, from its label and the paper: 15 to 20 received Ad26.COV2.S at low or high dose, single or two shots; 5 received placebo; per-sample allocation not given. For vaccine and placebo recipients, repertoires were sequenced using samples collected on day 63 after the first injection. In Cohort 1b, more than 20 adults aged 18-55 years were enrolled at a single site in Boston, USA, between 29 July and 7 August 2020. Ad26.COV2.S consisted of a replication-incompetent adenovirus type 26 vector by which a prefusion-stabilized SARS-CoV-2 spike protein from the original Wuhan strain was expressed. TCRbeta CDR3 regions were sequenced with the immunoSEQ Assay. After extraction, genomic DNA underwent amplification by bias-controlled multiplex PCR, followed by high-throughput sequencing. Per the original workflow: To quantify the absolute abundance of every unique TCRbeta CDR3 region, sequences were collapsed and filtered. Usable DNA was measured by amplifying reference genes present in all nucleated cells, and TCRbeta template counts were normalized to that usable DNA to estimate T cell fraction. Repertoire TCRs were annotated as SARS-CoV-2-specific by exact matching of V gene, CDR3 amino acid sequence and J gene to a known reactive TCR set. MIRA supplied the reference SARS-CoV-2 TCR set, which was filtered for enrichment in COVID-19-positive ImmuneCODE repertoires so that public or cross-reactive TCRs were removed. Based on the MIRA antigens, annotated TCRs were further analysed at the level of specific ORF or position within ORF. Depth was the summed frequency of annotated unique rearrangements, while breadth was defined as annotated unique rearrangements over total unique productive rearrangements. Two-sided Wilcoxon rank-sum tests were applied when comparing TCR breadth between groups. TCRdb holds this immuneACCESS table with in-frame rearrangements only. Some clones are missing; in checked studies, unresolved V genes explain under half, and the rest has no known cause. V, J and clone size reflect that table, while D and trimming were determined from the DNA. The sample data list 350,000 to 400,000 clones, and approximately 86% of these were observed just once. The ten largest account for approximately 3.7% of the sample.

The receptor comes from a person between 18 and 65 years old who received the Ad26.COV2.S COVID-19 vaccine or a placebo. Sample: peripheral blood, taken in a trial of Ad26.COV2.S vaccine versus placebo.

The CDR3 in this case is CSVVAPVGSVYEQYF. Here is the DNA: TGCAGCGTTGTGGCTCCGGTGGGGTCGGTGTACGAGCAGTACTTC. The sequence joins TRBV29-1 to TRBJ2-7; no confident D gene assignment can be made. The trim is 4 bases for V and 4 bases for J, with a gap of 20 bases between the germline ends. The CDR3 starts with the cysteine, ends with the phenylalanine, and has 15 residues. Only CDR3 DNA is held: 45 bases, read in frame from base 1. The germline V gene yields SQVTM for CDR1 and ANQGSEA for CDR2.